The T cell receptor (beta chain) described here comes from a study of Graves' ophthalmopathy and Graves' hyperthyroidism (dated by TCRdb to 2016 to 2018). At the level of the whole study: Stable hyperthyroidism was defined as no progression to ophthalmopathy within 18 months of follow-up. T-cell repertoires of thyroid tissue and blood were compared in over 5 hyperthyroidism patients. For independent validation, a separate cohort was made up of 18 hyperthyroidism patients plus 17 patients who later progressed from hyperthyroidism to ophthalmopathy. The study used signatures of the TCR beta repertoire to tell Graves' ophthalmopathy apart from Graves' hyperthyroidism and to predict which patients would progress to ophthalmopathy. After sampling, hyperthyroidism patients received methimazole starting at 30 mg daily, and ophthalmopathy patients received high-dose intravenous methylprednisolone. In total, 135 blood samples were TCR-sequenced: approximately 42 ophthalmopathy, some 75 hyperthyroidism and approximately 17 hyperthyroidism-to-ophthalmopathy patients. To explore V-J signatures that separate ophthalmopathy from hyperthyroidism, a discovery set of more than 95 patients was enrolled, consisting of about 45 with ophthalmopathy and around 60 with stable hyperthyroidism. Beyond this particular receptor, the publication reports: Sample size was not statistically predetermined, and group allocation was not concealed from the investigators. The 13-signature model separated ophthalmopathy from stable hyperthyroidism with over 85% sensitivity and 81.08% specificity in cross-validation, and 80%/75% in the test set. Most of the expanded thyroid clonotypes with a frequency above 0.001 were also detected in blood, and it was suggested that the thyroid immune response may be reflected by blood repertoires. In validation, the model predicted ophthalmopathy progression with more than 70% sensitivity and around 72% specificity; more than ten predicted patients were CT-confirmed with GO in a median of around 6 months.

Reading from cysteine to phenylalanine, the CDR3 counts 14 amino acids. The sequence is cut down to CDR3 DNA, 42 bases in frame from base 1. According to the germline V gene (reference sequence), CDR1 reads LGHDT and CDR2 reads YNNKEL. V is reduced by 0 bases and J by 3 bases, leaving a spacing of 8 bases between them. As for this clonotype: The specificity of this receptor is unknown. Nothing much larger sits one base from this clone, and base qualities are not available.

TCR beta CDR3 regions were amplified from RNA transcripts for repertoire sequencing. A first-round RT-PCR used HTBI primers with the Qiagen OneStep RT-PCR kit, followed by a second-round multiplex PCR, size selection and purification. The libraries underwent paired-end sequencing with 100 bp reads on an Illumina HiSeq2000. The authors processed their data as follows. Reads were processed with SOAPnuke, discarding reads with adapters, uncalled bases, mean Phred below 15, or no exact constant-primer or identifier match. High-quality paired reads were merged with COPE v1.2.5. Each unique nucleotide sequence was defined as a clonotype, and clonotypes were aligned to IMGT TRB V, D and J references with MiTCR v1.1. Analysis was restricted to V-J combinations with a frequency above 0.0001, which covered roughly 99% of repertoires. For each V-J combination, a TCR clonal expansion and chaos score was defined as the ratio of F50 clonal expansion to chaos observed in the TCRdist matrix. Welch's t-statistics and random forest were used to reduce the features to around 13 V-J combinations, which were then used as input to a naive Bayes classifier. The similarity between thyroid and blood repertoires was quantified using the Morisita-Horn index. TCRdb trimmed the raw reads at Q25, called clones with MiXCR and kept productive beta chains. Each CDR3 protein gets just one entry, which takes the most common genes and DNA from the rows behind it. The V and J calls and clone size are TCRdb's, not the authors'. For this sample there are about 590,000 distinct CDR3 sequences; less than 40% appear just once. About 4.6% of the sample lies in the top ten.

Hyperthyroidism patients were newly diagnosed, were aged 18 to 65 years, and had a disease duration under 2 months. Patients with other autoimmune diseases, uncontrolled infections, pregnancy or lactation were excluded. Diagnosis was based on clinical symptoms, serum thyroxine, TRAb, thyroid ultrasound and orbital computed tomography. Total RNA was extracted using Trizol reagent, and RNA quality was checked on an Agilent 2100 Bioanalyzer. The receptor's source is an adult man with Graves' hyperthyroidism. The V gene is TRBV3-1 and the J gene is TRBJ2-5; the D gene identity is not certain. The sequencing sample was made of peripheral blood or thyroid tissue (not recorded which). Here the CDR3 is given as CASSQDRAKETQYF. DNA sequence: TGTGCCAGCAGCCAAGATAGGGCAAAAGAGACCCAGTACTTC.